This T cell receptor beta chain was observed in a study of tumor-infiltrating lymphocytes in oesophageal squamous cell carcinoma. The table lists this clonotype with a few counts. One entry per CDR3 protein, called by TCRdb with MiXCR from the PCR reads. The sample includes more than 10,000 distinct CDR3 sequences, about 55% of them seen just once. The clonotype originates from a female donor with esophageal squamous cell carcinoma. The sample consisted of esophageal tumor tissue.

The CDR3 protein is CASSLILGNSPLHF. The CDR3 coding sequence is TGTGCCAGCAGTTTAATACTCGGAAATTCACCCCTCCACTTT. This chain connects TRBV27 to TRBJ1-1; D is undetermined. TRBJ1-6 matches the DNA end more closely, so the J call is doubtful. CDR3 length: 14 amino acids. The germline CDR1 and CDR2 sequences are MNHEY and SMNVEV (reference sequence).